The clone carrying this T cell receptor beta chain has more than one count but fewer than ten. TCRdb's copy holds only in-frame clones and misses some; the assay was immunoSEQ multiplex PCR. The sample records about 61,000 clones, over 75% being singletons. This specimen comes from a study of blood T cell repertoires in COVID-19. Looked up from germline, CDR1 is SNHLY and CDR2 is FYNNEI. V gave up 4 bases and J gave up 2 bases; unmatched junction bases: 6. This CDR3 contains 15 residues. The sequence was collected from a man of 80 years or more with active or convalescent COVID-19. The V gene is TRBV2, the J gene TRBJ2-5; 8 nucleotides agree with TRBD1. What was sequenced was peripheral blood. The CDR3 DNA reads as TGTGCCAGCAGTGTCCGGACAGGGTATCAAGAGACCCAGTACTTC. It encodes CASSVRTGYQETQYF.